The 9 T cell receptor beta chains in this list originate from one sample, sequenced in a study of T cell responses to AZD1222 COVID-19 vaccine. TCRdb keeps only in-frame clones here, not all; method: immunoSEQ multiplex PCR. The sample holds 100,000 to 120,000 clones; about nine tenths are singletons and the top ten take 1.6%. Sequenced here: peripheral blood, sampled on day 0 of AZD1222 vaccination. The receptors derive from an adult in good health.

The gene calls are TRBV5-8 and TRBJ1-5; D ambiguous. This CDR3 is 15 amino acids long. The ends were cut back, 0 bases at V and 3 bases at J, with 10 bases in the middle. The V gene's germline CDR1 is SGHTS and CDR2 YDEGEE. CDR3 sequence: CASSLGGVHNQPQHF. CDR3 nucleotide sequence: TGTGCCAGCAGCTTGGGTGGGGTCCACAATCAGCCCCAGCATTTT.

The V and J genes are TRBV6-2 or TRBV6-3 and TRBJ2-1; TRBD2 agrees at 7 bases. J gave up 0 bases and V 6 bases, and 8 bases lay outside the gene matches. The CDR3 covers 16 residues. Germline values: CDR1 MNHEY, CDR2 SVGEGT. The chain's CDR3 is CASSLLAPSSYNEQFF. In DNA, the CDR3 is TGTGCCAGCAGCTTACTAGCGCCGAGCTCCTACAATGAGCAGTTCTTC.

This clone has a single count. The CDR3 nucleotides read TGTGCCAGTAGGTTGCAGGGAGGAGGGGAGACCCAGTACTTC. Translated: CASRLQGGGETQYF. The genes are TRBV19 and TRBJ2-5, with D possibly TRBD2 on 6 matching bases. The CDR3 extends over 14 amino acids. Germline lookup yields CDR1 LNHDA and CDR2 SQIVND (reference sequence). V was shortened by 6 bases and J by 5 bases, with 16 bases between the two germline ends.

The CDR3 reads CASSPEGSTEAFF. In DNA form, the CDR3 reads TGTGCCAGCAGTCCCGAAGGGAGCACTGAAGCTTTCTTT. The V gene is TRBV12-3 or TRBV12-4, the J gene TRBJ1-1, with D uncertain. V was clipped by 5 bases and J by 4 bases, with 11 bases between them. CDR3 length: 13 residues.

This sequence joins TRBV27 and TRBJ1-2; D gene ambiguous. Germline V gene sequence: CDR1 MNHEY, CDR2 SMNVEV (reference sequence). V was shortened by 3 bases and J by 4 bases, with 9 bases between the two germline ends. There are 13 residues in the CDR3. The CDR3 nucleotides read TGTGCCAGCAGTTTTGATAATCTCTATGGCTACACCTTC. It specifies CASSFDNLYGYTF.

V gene TRBV3-1 (or the pseudogene TRBV3-2) combines with J gene TRBJ2-2; TRBD1 matches at 10 bases. Germline-derived CDR1 and CDR2 are LGHDT and YNNKEL (reference sequence). V was pared by 2 bases and J by 4 bases, with 4 bases of the junction left unmatched. The CDR3 length is 16 residues. CDR3 sequence reads: CASSQTTGGTTGELFF. CDR3 DNA: TGTGCCAGCAGCCAAACGACAGGGGGCACCACCGGGGAGCTGTTTTTT.

The chain couples TRBV18 to TRBJ1-2; weak D call: TRBD1 (6 bases). The CDR3 sequence is 16 residues long. V lost 2 bases to trimming and J lost 2 bases, with 15 bases between them. Germline assignment: CDR1 KGHSH and CDR2 LQKENI. The CDR3 nucleotides are TGTGCCAGCTCACCATATAACCGGGACAAAAACTATGGCTACACCTTC. Its protein is CASSPYNRDKNYGYTF.

This clone was seen a single time. The rearrangement uses TRBV7-7 and TRBJ2-1, with TRBD1 matching 10 bases. Germline trimming cut 5 bases from V and 5 bases from J; bases unmatched to any gene: 9. Germline assignment: CDR1 SSHAT and CDR2 FNYEAQ (reference sequence). The CDR3 spans 16 residues. The CDR3 region has the DNA TGTGCCAGCAGCAAAAGACAGGGGGCTTCGAACAATGAGCAGTTCTTC. Translation gives CASSKRQGASNNEQFF.

This chain uses TRBV11-3 with TRBJ2-1; 8 positions agree with TRBD2. Germline V gene data show CDR1 as SGHNT and CDR2 as YENEEA. The CDR3 covers 13 residues. V was pared by 5 bases and J by 7 bases, with 4 bases of the junction left unmatched. The CDR3 protein is CASSRSGENEQFF. CDR3 sequence (DNA): TGTGCCAGCAGCCGTAGCGGGGAGAATGAGCAGTTCTTC.